These 5 T cell receptor beta chains originate from one sample sequenced in a study of lymphopenia after photon versus proton radiotherapy. The method was immunoSEQ multiplex PCR; TCRdb's version includes in-frame clones alone and lacks a portion of them. The sample consists of more than 70,000 clones, around four fifths of them appearing once. The sequenced sample was peripheral blood, obtained from a patient treated with proton-based radiotherapy. The receptors derive from a man in his sixties with pancreatic cancer.

This chain links TRBV4-1 with TRBJ2-6, with D possibly being TRBD1 (6 bases). The germline V gene has CDR1 MGHRA and CDR2 YSYEKL. Trimming took off 3 bases at V and 12 bases at J, with 12 bases between the two ends. The CDR3 contains 13 residues. Written as DNA, the CDR3 is TGCGCCAGCAGCCAGACAGGTGGCCCCGTCCTGACTTTC. This gives the protein CASSQTGGPVLTF.

This chain links TRBV11-3 with TRBJ1-5, with D possibly being TRBD1 (6 bases). V was shortened by 5 bases and J by 11 bases, with 16 bases between the two germline ends. The CDR3 is 13 amino acids. Germline V gene sequence: CDR1 SGHNT, CDR2 YENEEA. The CDR3 region has the DNA TGTGCCAGCAGCCGATCCACGACAGGTACCCAGCATTTT. As protein: CASSRSTTGTQHF.

This clone was recorded a few times. The rearrangement joins TRBV5-5 to TRBJ2-7; D is unresolved. Germline CDR1 is SGHKS and CDR2 is YYEKEE (reference sequence). The ends were cut back, 0 bases at V and 6 bases at J, with 10 bases in the middle. The CDR3 totals 13 residues. DNA for the CDR3: TGTGCCAGCAGCTTGGAACAGTTCGGCGAGCAGTACTTC. Encoded protein: CASSLEQFGEQYF.

The chain carries TRBV7-6 and TRBJ2-3; a weak D match, TRBD2 (5 bases). Germline V gene lookup returns CDR1 SGHVS and CDR2 FNYEAQ. V was cut by 4 bases and J by 4 bases, with 9 bases left in between. The CDR3 is 13 amino acids. CDR3 amino acids: CASSSDFPDTQYF. The DNA of the CDR3 is TGTGCCAGCAGCTCGGACTTTCCAGATACGCAGTATTTT.

The V gene is TRBV11-3, the J gene TRBJ2-1, with 10 bases aligning to TRBD2. Germline V lookup: CDR1 SGHNT, CDR2 YENEEA. V was clipped by 1 base and J by 9 bases; unmatched bases: 12. The CDR3 totals 17 residues. The CDR3 DNA reads as TGTGCCAGCAGCTTAGGAGCTGGTCTAGCGGGAGCACTTGAGCAGTTCTTC. Its translation: CASSLGAGLAGALEQFF.